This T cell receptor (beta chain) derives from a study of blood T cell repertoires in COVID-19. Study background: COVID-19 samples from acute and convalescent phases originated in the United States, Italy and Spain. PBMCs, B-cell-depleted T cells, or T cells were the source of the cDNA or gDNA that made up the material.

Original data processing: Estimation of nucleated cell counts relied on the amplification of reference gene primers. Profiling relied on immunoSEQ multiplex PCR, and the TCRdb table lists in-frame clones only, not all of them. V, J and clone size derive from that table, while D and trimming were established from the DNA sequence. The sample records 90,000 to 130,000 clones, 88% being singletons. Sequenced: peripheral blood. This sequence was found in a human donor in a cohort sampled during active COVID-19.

The chain's CDR3 is CASSDGSSSTDTQYF. Here the CDR3 DNA reads TGTGCCAGCAGTGATGGTAGTTCTAGCACAGATACGCAGTATTTT. The chain uses TRBV2 and TRBJ2-3; D unclear. Per germline, CDR1 SNHLY and CDR2 FYNNEI. Trimming left V 3 bases short and J 0 bases short, with 10 bases between. The CDR3 length is 15 residues.